One sample yielded the 27 T cell receptor beta chains listed below, sequenced in a study of T cells expressing NK-cell markers. Reanalyzing the 5' RACE reads, TCRdb keeps one entry per CDR3 protein, without DNA. Its table records over 120,000 distinct CDR3 sequences. The sequenced sample was blood T cells: a sorted CD56 or NKG2C T cell subset, CD4+ or CD8+ T cells, or bulk PBMC T cells (not recorded which). The receptors come from a man younger than 35 in good health.

The gene calls are TRBV27 and TRBJ2-1; checking the TCRdb D call of TRBD2 is not possible without DNA. From germline, CDR1 is MNHEY and CDR2 SMNVEV (reference sequence). The CDR3 consists of 15 residues. The CDR3 reads CASRGGGPGYNEQFF.

The rearrangement uses TRBV5-1 and TRBJ1-3; TCRdb outputs TRBD1, but without DNA this stays unchecked. The CDR3 extends over 14 amino acids. CDR1 SGHRS and CDR2 YFSETQ come from the germline V gene. This chain's CDR3 is CASSSGQGGNTIYF.

V and J are TRBV7-3 and TRBJ2-2; absent DNA, TCRdb's TRBD2 call cannot be checked. Germline CDR1 reads SGHTA; CDR2 reads FQGTGA. The CDR3 covers 18 residues. The CDR3 spells CASSLNPGGGSKTGELFF.

The chain couples TRBV7-2 to TRBJ2-3; there is no DNA to check the TCRdb D call of TRBD2. The CDR3 runs 17 residues. Germline assignment: CDR1 SGHTA and CDR2 FQGNSA. The CDR3 is CASSLTPGTSGTDTQYF.

The rearrangement joins TRBV29-1 to TRBJ2-4; TCRdb's D call, TRBD1, is unchecked because there is no DNA. This CDR3 is built from 15 residues. CDR1 and CDR2 (germline): SQVTM, ANQGSEA. CDR3: CSVRGQGVGKNIQYF.

The rearrangement links TRBV7-6 to TRBJ2-1; there is no DNA to check the TCRdb D call of TRBD2. The CDR3 sequence is 15 residues long. The germline V gene has CDR1 SGHVS and CDR2 FNYEAQ. The CDR3 loop reads CASSLSGRYSDEQFF.

The chain recombines TRBV15 with TRBJ1-1. Germline V lookup: CDR1 LNHNV, CDR2 YYDKDF (reference sequence). This CDR3 spans 13 amino acids. CDR3 sequence reads: CATSRRIATEAFF.

V usage is TRBV7-8 and J usage is TRBJ2-4; TCRdb returns TRBD2, unconfirmable since there is no DNA. The CDR3 length is 17 residues. CDR1 is SGHVS, CDR2 FQNEAQ, per germline. CDR3 region: CASSLYAGDNYINIQYF.

This sequence joins TRBV12-3 or TRBV12-4 and TRBJ2-1. This CDR3 has 12 residues. The CDR3 here is CASRGNYNEQFF.

This chain links TRBV7-2 with TRBJ2-3; TCRdb lists TRBD1, though no DNA is available to test this call. The CDR3 sequence is 17 residues long. Germline loops: CDR1 SGHTA, CDR2 FQGNSA. The chain's CDR3 is CASSSGGIDRLGDTQYF.

The chain carries TRBV13 and TRBJ1-3; with no DNA, the TCRdb D assignment of TRBD1 cannot be verified. CDR3 length equals 14 residues. Per germline, CDR1 PRHDT and CDR2 FYEKMQ (reference sequence). The chain's CDR3 is CASSHGTSRNTIYF.

The J gene is TRBJ2-7, the V gene TRBV29-1; TCRdb lists TRBD1, though no DNA is available to test this call. Looked up from germline, CDR1 is SQVTM and CDR2 is ANQGSEA. The CDR3 loop spans 14 amino acids. CDR3 in amino acids: CSVEEAGTGNEQYF.

CDR3 sequence: CASSPYGWGGTDTQYF. The rearrangement uses TRBV6-1 and TRBJ2-3; checking the TCRdb D call of TRBD1 is not possible without DNA. The CDR3 consists of 16 residues. Germline CDR1 is MNHNS and CDR2 is SASEGT.

The chain uses TRBV20-1 and TRBJ2-3; TCRdb picks TRBD2, but there is no DNA to check that call. The CDR3 length is 19 residues. Germline V gives CDR1 DFQATT, CDR2 SNEGSKA (reference sequence). CDR3 amino acids: CSARGVGAGVGGGTDTQYF.

V usage is TRBV4-3 and J usage is TRBJ2-5. The CDR3 length is 14 residues. Germline CDR1 LGHNA, CDR2 YSLEER. Here the CDR3 reads CASSQDHAEETQYF.

The chain couples TRBV6-2 or TRBV6-3 to TRBJ2-2; TCRdb's D call of TRBD2 is untestable without DNA. The germline V gene encodes CDR1 MNHEY and CDR2 SVGEGT. This CDR3 comprises 15 residues. The CDR3 sequence is CASSAQGRATGELFF.

The chain links TRBV12-3 or TRBV12-4 to TRBJ2-1; TCRdb returns TRBD2, unconfirmable since there is no DNA. This CDR3 region has 14 residues. The CDR3 reads CASSGLAGIFEQFF.

The rearrangement links TRBV2 to TRBJ2-3. Germline CDR1 reads SNHLY; CDR2 reads FYNNEI. This CDR3 has 14 amino acids. The CDR3: CASSVGRPTDTQYF.

The chain joins TRBV11-2 to TRBJ2-7; TCRdb gives TRBD1 as the D gene, but with no DNA this cannot be confirmed. Germline CDR1 SGHAT, CDR2 FQNNGV. The CDR3 runs to 18 residues. CDR3: CASSPPDVSSSGPYEQYF.

The chain is built from TRBV29-1 and TRBJ2-7; TCRdb selects TRBD1, and the lack of DNA leaves this call unchecked. Germline CDR1 SQVTM, CDR2 ANQGSEA. The CDR3 is 14 amino acids. CDR3 sequence reads: CSVGDRVGIYEQYF.

The chain recombines TRBV4-1 with TRBJ2-1; TCRdb's D call, TRBD1, is unchecked because there is no DNA. Germline lookup yields CDR1 MGHRA and CDR2 YSYEKL. The length of the CDR3 is 15 residues. CDR3: CASSQDERRWNEQFF.

The chain carries TRBV28 and TRBJ2-5; TCRdb lists TRBD1, though no DNA is available to test this call. Germline V gives CDR1 MDHEN, CDR2 SYDVKM. The CDR3 covers 16 residues. The CDR3 loop is CASSLHRETPEETQYF.

V usage is TRBV3-1 and J usage is TRBJ2-5; the D gene TCRdb calls, TRBD1, cannot be checked with no DNA. The CDR3 extends over 17 amino acids. CDR1 and CDR2 from the germline V gene are LGHDT and YNNKEL (reference sequence). The CDR3 reads CASSQPRGPTYQETQYF.

This clonotype is deemed medium-sized (0.01 to 0.1%) by its frequency. V is TRBV6-2 or TRBV6-3 and J is TRBJ2-1; checking the TCRdb D call of TRBD1 is not possible without DNA. The V gene's germline CDR1 is MNHEY and CDR2 SVGEGT. There are 17 residues in the CDR3. The CDR3 spells CASSPGDRVVSYNEQFF.

The chain recombines TRBV28 with TRBJ2-5; with no DNA, the TCRdb D assignment of TRBD2 cannot be verified. The CDR3 contains 18 residues. Germline CDR1 reads MDHEN; CDR2 reads SYDVKM. The CDR3 is CASSLAGSSGTLQETQYF.

The chain uses TRBV27 and TRBJ2-1; TCRdb's D call, TRBD1, is unchecked because there is no DNA. This CDR3 has 14 residues. CDR1 is MNHEY, CDR2 SMNVEV, per germline (reference sequence). CDR3 sequence reads: CASTAGARYNEQFF.

The rearrangement joins TRBV9 to TRBJ2-1; TCRdb lists TRBD2, though no DNA is available to test this call. This CDR3 contains 11 residues. Germline V gene data show CDR1 as SGDLS and CDR2 as YYNGEE. The CDR3 sequence is CASSVGQEQFF.